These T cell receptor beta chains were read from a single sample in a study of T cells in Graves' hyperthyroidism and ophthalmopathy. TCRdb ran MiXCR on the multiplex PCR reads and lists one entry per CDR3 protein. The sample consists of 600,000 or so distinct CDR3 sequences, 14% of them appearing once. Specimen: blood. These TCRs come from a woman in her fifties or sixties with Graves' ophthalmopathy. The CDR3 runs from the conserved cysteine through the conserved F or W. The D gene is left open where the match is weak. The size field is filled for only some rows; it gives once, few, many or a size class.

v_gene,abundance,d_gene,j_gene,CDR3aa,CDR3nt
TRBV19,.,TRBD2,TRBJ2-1,CASSRTSGRAQANEQFF,TGTGCCAGTAGTAGAACTAGCGGGAGGGCCCAGGCGAATGAGCAGTTCTTC
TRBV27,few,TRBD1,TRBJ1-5,CASSLSTGGNQPQHF,TGTGCCAGCAGTTTGTCGACAGGGGGCAATCAGCCCCAGCATTTT
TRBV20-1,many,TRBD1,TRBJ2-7,CSARNMDRGTIEQYF,TGCAGTGCTAGAAATATGGACAGGGGAACTATCGAGCAGTACTTC
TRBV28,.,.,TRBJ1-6,CASSPRPSSYNSPLHF,TGTGCCAGCAGTCCAAGACCCAGCTCCTATAATTCACCCCTCCACTTT
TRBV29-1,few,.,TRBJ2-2,CSVTGTLNTGELFF,TGCAGCGTGACCGGGACTTTGAACACCGGGGAGCTGTTTTTT
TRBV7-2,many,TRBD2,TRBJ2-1,CASSLLGTRGTDEQFF,TGTGCCAGCAGCTTATTAGGGACTAGGGGGACCGATGAGCAGTTCTTC
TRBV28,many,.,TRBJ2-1,CASSPPGHNEQFF,TGTGCCAGCAGTCCTCCCGGGCACAATGAGCAGTTCTTC
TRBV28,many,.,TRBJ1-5,CASSFRALYSNQPQHF,TGTGCCAGCAGTTTTAGGGCACTTTATAGCAATCAGCCCCAGCATTTT
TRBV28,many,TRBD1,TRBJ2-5,CASSLYVTGDRGRETQYF,TGTGCCAGCAGTTTATATGTGACCGGGGACAGGGGGCGGGAGACCCAGTACTTC
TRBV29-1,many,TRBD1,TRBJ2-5,CSDATGVETQYF,TGCAGCGACGCGACAGGGGTAGAGACCCAGTACTTC
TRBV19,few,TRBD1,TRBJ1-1,CASSIDQGAITEAFF,TGTGCCAGTAGTATAGATCAGGGGGCGATCACTGAAGCTTTCTTT